The present TCR beta chain was sequenced within a study of cytomegalovirus exposure and HLA in healthy donors. Study information: Researchers previously reported finding roughly 120 million unique TCR beta sequences from 150 million to 200 million T cells. Regarding the study as a whole: The likely explanation for a cluster of highly shared sequence variants was sequencing artifact.

The table lists this clone with a few counts. Its specificity is unknown. The CDR3 is 18 amino acids. V shed 4 bases and J shed 2 bases, with 23 bases lying between them. CDR1 PRHDT and CDR2 FYEKMQ come from the germline V gene (reference sequence). The PCR employed 60 Vbeta primers together with 13 Jbeta primers. Sequencing used immunoSEQ multiplex PCR; TCRdb keeps in-frame clones, though not all of them. Found here are about 130,000 clones, around three quarters of them singletons; the top ten hold about 1.7%. The sequence came from a woman aged 50 to 65 in good health and CMV-seronegative. The chain links TRBV13 to TRBJ1-2; D is perhaps TRBD1 (5 bases). Sequenced input: PBMCs. CDR3 nucleotides: TGTGCCAGCAGCTCTACCTTCCCCTCGGGACTGGGAAACTATGGCTACACCTTC. Its translation is CASSSTFPSGLGNYGYTF. Complete variable domain (other parts from reference TRBV13 and TRBJ1-2): AAGVIQSPRHLIKEKRETATLKCYPIPRHDTVYWYQQGPGQDPQFLISFYEKMQSDKGSIPDRFSAQQFSDYHSELNMSSLELGDSALYFCASSSTFPSGLGNYGYTFGSGTRLTVV.